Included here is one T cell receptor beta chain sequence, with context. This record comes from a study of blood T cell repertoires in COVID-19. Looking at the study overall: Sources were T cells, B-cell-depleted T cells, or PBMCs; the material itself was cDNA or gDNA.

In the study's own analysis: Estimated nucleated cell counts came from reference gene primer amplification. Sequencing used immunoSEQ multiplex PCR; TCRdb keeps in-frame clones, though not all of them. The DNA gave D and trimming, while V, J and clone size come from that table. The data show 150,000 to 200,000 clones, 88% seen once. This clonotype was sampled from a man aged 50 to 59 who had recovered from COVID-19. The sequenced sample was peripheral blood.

CDR3 in DNA: TGTGCCAGCAGCTTACGCGGGGGGGCCACAGATACGCAGTATTTT. It translates to CASSLRGGATDTQYF. This chain joins TRBV7-2 and TRBJ2-3, with 9 bases that match TRBD2. Germline CDR1 is SGHTA and CDR2 is FQGNSA. V gave up 2 bases and J gave up 2 bases; unmatched junction bases: 2. The CDR3 runs 15 residues.